Listed below are T cell receptor beta chains from one sample, sequenced in a study of identical twins. One entry per CDR3 protein results from TCRdb running MiXCR on the 5' RACE reads. The table lists some 560,000 distinct CDR3 sequences, approximately 10% of them singletons. These same records also appear under a second study, on yellow fever vaccine responses in identical twins.

Material: PBMCs. The receptor set was obtained from a woman younger than 35 in good health. Each CDR3 is given with its conserved first and last residue.

V gene	J gene	CDR3 protein
TRBV5-1	TRBJ1-1	CASSGTGGRNTEAFF
TRBV3-1	TRBJ2-7	CASSADAGSYEQYF
TRBV12-3/TRBV12-4	TRBJ2-2	CASSFIVTGELFF
TRBV10-2	TRBJ2-7	CASSESGYTYEQYF
TRBV4-2	TRBJ2-1	CASSQDSSGGKGQFF
TRBV3-1	TRBJ1-2	CASSQNSGPGYTF
TRBV6-2/TRBV6-3	TRBJ2-1	CASARSGLEFF
TRBV7-2	TRBJ2-3	CASSQRDRVNTDTQYF
TRBV5-6	TRBJ2-6	CASSFPRANVLTF
TRBV4-3	TRBJ2-3	CASSQVLADTQYF
TRBV9	TRBJ2-3	CASSVPHRGNQLPGLSDTQYF
TRBV24-1	TRBJ2-1	CATSELAGNNEQFF
TRBV12-3/TRBV12-4	TRBJ2-3	CASSQTGQGTDTQYF
TRBV6-2/TRBV6-3	TRBJ2-2	CASRGLAGPGGNTGELFF
TRBV25-1	TRBJ2-3	CASSDGLDTQYF
TRBV15	TRBJ2-7	CATSRDLDESWGSHEQYF
TRBV12-3/TRBV12-4	TRBJ2-1	CASSLASPPYNEQFF
TRBV7-9	TRBJ2-5	CASDRGGETQYF
TRBV7-8	TRBJ1-4	CASSLRDRGDYEKLFF
TRBV6-4	TRBJ2-2	CASRSSLNTGELFF